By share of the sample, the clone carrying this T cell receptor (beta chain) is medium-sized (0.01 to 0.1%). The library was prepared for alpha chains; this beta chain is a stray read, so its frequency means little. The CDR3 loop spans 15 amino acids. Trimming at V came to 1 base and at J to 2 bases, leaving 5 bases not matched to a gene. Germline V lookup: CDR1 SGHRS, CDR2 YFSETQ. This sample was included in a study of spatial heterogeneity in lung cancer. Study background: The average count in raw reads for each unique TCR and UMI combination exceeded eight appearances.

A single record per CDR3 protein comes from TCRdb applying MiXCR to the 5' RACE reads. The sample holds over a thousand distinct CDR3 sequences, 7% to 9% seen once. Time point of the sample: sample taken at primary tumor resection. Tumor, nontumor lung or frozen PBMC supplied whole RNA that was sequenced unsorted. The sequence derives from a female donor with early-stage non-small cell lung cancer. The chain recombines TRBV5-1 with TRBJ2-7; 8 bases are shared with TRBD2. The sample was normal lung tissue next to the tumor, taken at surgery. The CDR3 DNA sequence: TGCGCCAGCAGCTTGCGGGGGGGTGGACCCTACGAGCAGTACTTC. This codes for CASSLRGGGPYEQYF.